This paragraph reports one T cell receptor beta chain. With 8 bases removed from V and 0 bases from J, the gap between germline ends came to 9 bases. Per germline, CDR1 SGHTA and CDR2 FQGNSA. The CDR3 covers 13 residues. This table comes from immunoSEQ multiplex PCR, and its TCRdb copy is limited to in-frame clones, with some not included. The sample consists of fewer than 2.5 million clones, 80% to 95% of them appearing once. The data derive from a study of shared clonotypes between healthy human individuals. Background on the study: Per donor, three plates held CD4 naive cells, three held CD4 memory, two held CD8 naive and one held CD8 memory.

The chain couples TRBV7-2 to TRBJ2-3; weak D call: TRBD1 (6 bases). Specimen: naive CD4+ T cells from PBMCs. Specified subset: CD45RA+ positively selected. This clonotype was sampled from a man aged 18 to 29 in good health. Some clones in this sample may be carry-over from other donors' samples. CDR3 sequence reads: CASGQFSTDTQYF. DNA of the CDR3: TGTGCCAGCGGACAGTTCAGCACAGATACGCAGTATTTT.